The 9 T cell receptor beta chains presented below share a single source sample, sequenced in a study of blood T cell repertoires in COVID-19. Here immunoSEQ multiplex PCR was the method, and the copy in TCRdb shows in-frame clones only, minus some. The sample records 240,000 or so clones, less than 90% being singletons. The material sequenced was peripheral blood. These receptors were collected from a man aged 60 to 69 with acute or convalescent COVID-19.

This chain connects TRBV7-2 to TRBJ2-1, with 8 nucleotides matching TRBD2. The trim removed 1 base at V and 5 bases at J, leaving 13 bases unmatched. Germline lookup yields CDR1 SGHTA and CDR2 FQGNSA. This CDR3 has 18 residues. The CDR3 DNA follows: TGTGCCAGCAGCTTAGGAAAGGTTGCTAGCGGGTATCACAATGAGCAGTTCTTC. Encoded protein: CASSLGKVASGYHNEQFF.

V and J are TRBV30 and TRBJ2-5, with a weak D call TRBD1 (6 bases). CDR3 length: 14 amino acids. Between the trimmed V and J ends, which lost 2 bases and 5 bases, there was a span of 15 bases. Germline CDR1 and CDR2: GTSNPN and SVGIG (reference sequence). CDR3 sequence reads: CAWSTPPQGETQYF. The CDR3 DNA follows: TGTGCCTGGAGTACGCCCCCCCAGGGGGAGACCCAGTACTTC.

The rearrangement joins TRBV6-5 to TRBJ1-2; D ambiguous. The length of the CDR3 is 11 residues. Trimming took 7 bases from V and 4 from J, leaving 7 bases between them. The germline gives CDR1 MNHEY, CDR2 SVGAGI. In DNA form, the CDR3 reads TGTGCCAGCATGGAGGGCTATGGCTACACCTTC. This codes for CASMEGYGYTF.

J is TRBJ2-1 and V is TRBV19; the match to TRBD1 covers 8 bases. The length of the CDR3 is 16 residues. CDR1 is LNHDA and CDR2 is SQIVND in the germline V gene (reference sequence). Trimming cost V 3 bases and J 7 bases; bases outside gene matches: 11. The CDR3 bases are TGTGCCAGTAGTATCCTCGGCAGGGGGCTCAAGAATGAGCAGTTCTTC. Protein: CASSILGRGLKNEQFF. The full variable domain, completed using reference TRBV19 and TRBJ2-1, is DGGITQSPKYLFRKEGQNVTLSCEQNLNHDAMYWYRQDPGQGLRLIYYSQIVNDFQKGDIAEGYSVSREKKESFPLTVTSAQKNPTAFYLCASSILGRGLKNEQFFGPGTRLTVL.

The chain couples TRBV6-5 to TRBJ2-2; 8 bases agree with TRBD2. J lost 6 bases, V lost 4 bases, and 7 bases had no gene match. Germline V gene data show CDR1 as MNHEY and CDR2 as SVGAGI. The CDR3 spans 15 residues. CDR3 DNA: TGTGCCAGCAGTTTTGGCGGGAGGCCGCCCGGGGAGCTGTTTTTT. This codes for CASSFGGRPPGELFF.

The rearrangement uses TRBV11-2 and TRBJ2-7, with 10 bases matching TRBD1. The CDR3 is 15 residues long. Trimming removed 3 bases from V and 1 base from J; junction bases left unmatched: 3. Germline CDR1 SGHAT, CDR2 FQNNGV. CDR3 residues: CASSFGQGVSYEQYF. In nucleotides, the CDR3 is TGTGCCAGCAGCTTCGGACAGGGGGTTTCCTACGAGCAGTACTTC.

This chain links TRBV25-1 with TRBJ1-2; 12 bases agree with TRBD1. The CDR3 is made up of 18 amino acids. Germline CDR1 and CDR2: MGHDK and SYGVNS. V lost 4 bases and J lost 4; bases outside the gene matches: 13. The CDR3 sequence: CASSGSGTGGEGGYGYTF. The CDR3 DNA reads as TGTGCCAGCAGTGGATCCGGGACAGGGGGCGAGGGGGGCTATGGCTACACCTTC.

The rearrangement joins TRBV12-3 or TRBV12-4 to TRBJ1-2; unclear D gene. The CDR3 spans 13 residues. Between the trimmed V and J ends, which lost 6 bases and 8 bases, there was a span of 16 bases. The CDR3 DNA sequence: TGTGCCAGCAGGTTCTCAGGATCTAAGGGCTACACCTTC. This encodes CASRFSGSKGYTF.

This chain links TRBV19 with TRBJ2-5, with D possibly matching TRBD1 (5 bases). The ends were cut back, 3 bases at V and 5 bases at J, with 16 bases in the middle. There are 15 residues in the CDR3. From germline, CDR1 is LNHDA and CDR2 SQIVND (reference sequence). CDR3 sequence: CASSIIIAGLETQYF. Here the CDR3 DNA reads TGTGCCAGTAGTATCATCATAGCAGGGTTGGAGACCCAGTACTTC. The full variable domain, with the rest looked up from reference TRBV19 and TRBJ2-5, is DGGITQSPKYLFRKEGQNVTLSCEQNLNHDAMYWYRQDPGQGLRLIYYSQIVNDFQKGDIAEGYSVSREKKESFPLTVTSAQKNPTAFYLCASSIIIAGLETQYFGPGTRLLVL.